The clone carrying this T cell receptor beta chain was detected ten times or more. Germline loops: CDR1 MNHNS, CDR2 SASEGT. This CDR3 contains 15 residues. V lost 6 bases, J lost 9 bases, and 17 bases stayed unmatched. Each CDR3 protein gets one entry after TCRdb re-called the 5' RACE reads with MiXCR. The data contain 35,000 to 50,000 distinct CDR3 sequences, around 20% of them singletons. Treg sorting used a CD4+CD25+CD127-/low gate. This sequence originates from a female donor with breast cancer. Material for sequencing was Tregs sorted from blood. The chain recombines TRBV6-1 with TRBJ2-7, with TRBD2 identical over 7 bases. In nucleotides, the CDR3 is TGTGCCAGCAGAAACGGGGGGTCCGTCGCTGAGTCGCAGTACTTC. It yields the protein CASRNGGSVAESQYF.